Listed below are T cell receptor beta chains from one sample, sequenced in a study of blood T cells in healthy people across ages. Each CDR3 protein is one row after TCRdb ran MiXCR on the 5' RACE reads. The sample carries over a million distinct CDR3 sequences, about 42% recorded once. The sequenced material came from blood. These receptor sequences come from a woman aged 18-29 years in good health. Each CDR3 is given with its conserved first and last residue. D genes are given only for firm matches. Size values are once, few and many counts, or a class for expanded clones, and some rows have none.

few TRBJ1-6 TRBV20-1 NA CSAYHGTGVHSPLHF TGCAGTGCGTATCATGGGACGGGCGTACATTCACCCCTCCACTTT
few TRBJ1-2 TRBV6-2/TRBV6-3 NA CASRDLLPYGYTF TGTGCCAGCAGGGATTTACTCCCCTATGGCTACACCTTC
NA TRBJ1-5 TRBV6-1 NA CASRETDNQPQHF TGTGCCAGCAGGGAAACGGACAATCAGCCCCAGCATTTT
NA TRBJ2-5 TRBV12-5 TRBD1 CASATWDRGQETQYF TGTGCTAGTGCTACCTGGGACAGGGGCCAAGAGACCCAGTACTTC
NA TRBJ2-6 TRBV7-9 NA CASSLAKTSGANVLTF TGTGCCAGCAGCTTAGCGAAAACCTCTGGGGCCAACGTCCTGACTTTC
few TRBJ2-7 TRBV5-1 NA CASSDGISYEQYF TGCGCCAGCAGCGACGGGATCTCCTACGAGCAGTACTTC
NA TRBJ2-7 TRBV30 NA CAWNPTGSYEQYF TGTGCCTGGAACCCGACGGGGTCCTACGAGCAGTACTTC
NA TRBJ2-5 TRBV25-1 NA CASSPNRRAETQYF TGTGCCAGTTCCCCCAATAGGAGGGCAGAGACCCAGTACTTC
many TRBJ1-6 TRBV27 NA CASSLSGNSPLHF TGCGCCAGCAGCTTGTCTGGGAATTCACCCCTCCACTTT
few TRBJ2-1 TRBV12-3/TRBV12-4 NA CASSLARVNEQFF TGTGCCAGCAGTTTAGCGCGAGTCAATGAGCAGTTCTTC
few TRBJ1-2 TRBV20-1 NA CSANHDPYGYTF TGCAGTGCTAACCATGACCCCTATGGCTACACCTTC
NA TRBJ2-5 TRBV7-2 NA CASSGQRGQETQYF TGTGCCAGCAGCGGACAGAGGGGGCAAGAGACCCAGTACTTC
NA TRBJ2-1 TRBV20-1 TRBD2 CSARLPGLLYNEQFF TGCAGTGCTAGACTTCCGGGACTACTATACAATGAGCAGTTCTTC
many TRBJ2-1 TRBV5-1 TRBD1 CASSSGTGNEQFF TGCGCCAGCAGTTCTGGGACAGGAAATGAGCAGTTCTTC
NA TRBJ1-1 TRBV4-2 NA CASSQGYGNTEAFF TGTGCCAGCAGCCAGGGTTATGGGAACACTGAAGCTTTCTTT
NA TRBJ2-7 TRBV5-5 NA CASSFGLLRQRPYEQYF TGTGCCAGCAGCTTTGGGCTTCTCCGACAGAGACCCTACGAGCAGTACTTC
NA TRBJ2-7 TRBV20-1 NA CSTNPPGVVGDEQYF TGCAGTACTAACCCTCCGGGAGTTGTAGGAGACGAGCAGTACTTC
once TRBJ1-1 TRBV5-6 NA CASIGHSVAEAFF TGTGCCAGCATAGGGCACAGCGTGGCTGAAGCTTTCTTT
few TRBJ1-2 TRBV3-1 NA CASSQDGGKGGYTF TGTGCCAGCAGCCAAGACGGGGGAAAGGGTGGCTACACCTTC
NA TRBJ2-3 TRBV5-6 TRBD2 CASSTPVSREATDTQYF TGTGCCAGCAGCACCCCTGTCTCGCGGGAGGCCACAGATACGCAGTATTTT
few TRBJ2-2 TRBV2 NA CASSASRTGELFF TGTGCCAGCAGTGCCTCGAGAACCGGGGAGCTGTTTTTT
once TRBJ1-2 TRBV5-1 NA CASSSTGLLSYGYTF TGCGCCAGCAGCTCTACTGGACTGTTATCCTATGGCTACACCTTC
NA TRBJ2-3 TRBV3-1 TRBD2 CASSRGYSGRVPYF TGTGCCAGCAGCCGCGGATATAGCGGGAGAGTCCCGTATTTT
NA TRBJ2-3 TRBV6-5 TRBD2 CASSYGGTRGDTQYF TGTGCCAGCAGTTACGGTGGGACTAGGGGCGATACGCAGTATTTT
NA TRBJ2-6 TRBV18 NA CASSPNWGKNSGANVLTF TGTGCCAGCTCACCCAATTGGGGGAAGAACTCTGGGGCCAACGTCCTGACTTTC
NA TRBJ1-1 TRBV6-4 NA CASSPTGTPGTEAFF TGTGCCAGCAGTCCTACAGGGACCCCTGGCACTGAAGCTTTCTTT
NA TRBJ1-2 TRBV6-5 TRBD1 CASNNRGSNYGYTF TGTGCCAGCAACAACAGGGGTTCCAACTATGGCTACACCTTC
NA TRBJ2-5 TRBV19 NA CASSIADAGEQYF TGTGCCAGTAGTATAGCGGATGCTGGGGAGCAGTACTTC
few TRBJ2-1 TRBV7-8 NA CASSLPPPVYNEQFF TGTGCCAGCAGCTTACCTCCCCCAGTTTACAATGAGCAGTTCTTC
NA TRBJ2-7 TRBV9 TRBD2 CASSHLTSGGTYEQYF TGTGCCAGCAGCCACCTGACTAGCGGGGGTACCTACGAGCAGTACTTC
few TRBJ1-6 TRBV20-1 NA CSARDLYQHNSPLHF TGCAGTGCTAGGGACCTTTATCAACATAATTCACCCCTCCACTTT
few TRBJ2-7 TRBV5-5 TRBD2 CASSHPTSGFAAYEQYF TGTGCCAGCAGCCACCCCACTAGCGGGTTCGCTGCCTACGAGCAGTACTTC
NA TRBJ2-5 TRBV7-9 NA CASSPTALRQETQYF TGTGCCAGCAGCCCTACGGCCCTCCGTCAAGAGACCCAGTACTTC
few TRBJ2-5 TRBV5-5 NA CASSADRWYETQYF TGTGCCAGCAGCGCCGACAGGTGGTACGAGACCCAGTACTTC
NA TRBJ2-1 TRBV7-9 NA CASLLADLYNEQFF TGTGCCAGCCTCTTAGCGGACCTCTACAATGAGCAGTTCTTC
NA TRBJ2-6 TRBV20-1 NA CSARTIAVSGANVLTF TGCAGTGCTCGTACCATAGCGGTCTCTGGGGCCAACGTCCTGACTTTC
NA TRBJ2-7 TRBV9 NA CASSPLRGSQYF TGTGCCAGCAGCCCCCTCAGGGGCTCCCAGTACTTC
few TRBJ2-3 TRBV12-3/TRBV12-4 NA CASRIALGDTQYF TGTGCCAGCAGGATAGCTCTGGGGGATACGCAGTATTTT
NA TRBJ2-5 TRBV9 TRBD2 CASSVRSGSLYQETQYF TGTGCCAGCAGCGTACGTAGCGGGAGCCTGTACCAAGAGACCCAGTACTTC
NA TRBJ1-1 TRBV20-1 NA CSARVPGEAFF TGCAGTGCTAGAGTCCCGGGAGAAGCTTTCTTT
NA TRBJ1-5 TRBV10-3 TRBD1 CAIKMEGAESNQPQHF TGTGCCATCAAGATGGAGGGGGCGGAAAGCAATCAGCCCCAGCATTTT
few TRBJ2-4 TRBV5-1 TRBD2 CASSLGTSGTKNIQYF TGCGCCAGCAGCTTGGGAACTAGCGGGACCAAAAACATTCAGTACTTC
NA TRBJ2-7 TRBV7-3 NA CASSLDLAVPYNEQYF TGTGCCAGCAGCTTAGATCTAGCAGTACCCTACAATGAGCAGTACTTC
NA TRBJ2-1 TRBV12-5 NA CASASAGDEQFF TGTGCTAGTGCCTCCGCCGGGGATGAGCAGTTCTTC
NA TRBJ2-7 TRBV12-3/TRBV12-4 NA CASSPTTVSYEQYF TGTGCCAGCAGTCCCACGACCGTCTCCTACGAGCAGTACTTC
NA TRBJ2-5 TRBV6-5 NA CASRTDGQETQYF TGTGCCAGCAGGACGGACGGGCAAGAGACCCAGTACTTC
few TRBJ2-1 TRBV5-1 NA CASSFQGPYNEQFF TGCGCCAGCAGCTTCCAGGGCCCCTACAATGAGCAGTTCTTC
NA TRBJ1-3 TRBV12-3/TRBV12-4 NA CASSLAGVSSGNTIYF TGTGCCAGCAGTTTGGCCGGTGTCAGCTCTGGAAACACCATATATTTT
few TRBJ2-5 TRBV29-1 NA CSVDGQKETQYF TGCAGCGTTGACGGACAGAAAGAGACCCAGTACTTC
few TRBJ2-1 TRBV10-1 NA CASSVGFAGRDEQFF TGCGCCAGCAGTGTGGGGTTCGCGGGACGGGATGAGCAGTTCTTC
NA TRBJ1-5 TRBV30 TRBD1 CAWSVLGLGDRGQGRPQHF TGTGCCTGGAGTGTTTTAGGGCTCGGAGACAGGGGCCAGGGAAGACCCCAGCATTTT
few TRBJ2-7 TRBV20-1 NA CSASVQGGGPYEQYF TGCAGTGCTAGCGTCCAAGGGGGAGGGCCCTACGAGCAGTACTTC
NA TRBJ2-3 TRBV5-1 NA CASIAGWWGTDTQYF TGCGCCAGCATTGCAGGGTGGTGGGGCACAGATACGCAGTATTTT
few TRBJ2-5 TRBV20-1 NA CSARDRLGQETQYF TGCAGTGCTAGAGATCGGCTTGGCCAAGAGACCCAGTACTTC
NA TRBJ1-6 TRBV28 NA CASRTDGIANNSPLHF TGTGCCAGCCGGACCGACGGGATAGCAAATAATTCACCCCTCCACTTT